This T cell receptor beta chain was profiled in a study of T cell changes during pregnancy in multiple sclerosis. Assay: immunoSEQ multiplex PCR; the TCRdb copy retains only in-frame clones and omits some. The sample records 110,000 or so clones, approximately 93% being singletons. The sequences come from peripheral blood, collected before pregnancy. The receptor was derived from a female donor with multiple sclerosis, enrolled in a pregnancy study.

The CDR3 DNA sequence: TGTGCCAGTACCACACAGGGGGCTCTCAATCAGCCCCAGCATTTT. The encoded protein is CASTTQGALNQPQHF. V is TRBV19 and J is TRBJ1-5; TRBD1 agrees at 9 bases. The CDR3 spans 15 residues. Germline values: CDR1 LNHDA, CDR2 SQIVND (reference sequence). Germline trimming cut 7 bases from V and 3 bases from J; bases unmatched to any gene: 7.